This T cell receptor (beta chain) came from a study of molecular identifiers for immune sequencing clone quantification. Points from the study as a whole: More than 800,000 naive cells reportedly did not prevent detection of spiked Jurkat TCR RNA from one cell.

Listed TCR primers, together with previously described methods, were used for the bulk TCR libraries. TCRdb re-called the PCR reads through MiXCR, storing one row per CDR3 protein. The sample yields hundreds of thousands of distinct CDR3 sequences, about 25% seen once. In its sample, this clonotype was seen a few times. Its antigen is currently unknown. CDR3 size: 16 residues. V is TRBV21-1 and J is TRBJ2-5; the table's D call, TRBD2, was not checked against the DNA. TRBV21-1 represents a pseudogene. The origin of this receptor is a human donor in good health. Some libraries in this study had Jurkat cell RNA spiked in. The sample taken for sequencing was naive CD8+ T cells from blood, with Jurkat cell RNA spiked in. Described subset: FACS-sorted CD8+CD4-CCR7+CD45RA+ naive T cells. This CDR3 reads CATAGTSGRGQETQYF. DNA of the CDR3: TGTGCCACTGCCGGGACTAGCGGGAGAGGGCAAGAGACCCAGTACTTC.